This passage covers 10 T cell receptor beta chains from one sample sequenced in a study of blood T cell repertoires in COVID-19. The table came from immunoSEQ multiplex PCR; TCRdb's copy has only in-frame clones and leaves some out. The table lists a few hundred thousand clones, over 75% of them singletons, with approximately 2.3% in the top ten. Source material: peripheral blood. These TCRs come from a woman between 50 and 59 years old with acute or convalescent COVID-19.

The V gene is TRBV7-3, the J gene TRBJ2-1; TRBD2 agrees at 9 bases. Germline CDR1 and CDR2: SGHTA and FQGTGA. The junction had 6 bases not matched to a gene; V was cut back by 2 bases and J by 4 bases. CDR3 length equals 16 residues. The CDR3 region is CASSLGPAGGYNEQFF. The CDR3 DNA is TGTGCCAGCAGCTTAGGCCCAGCGGGAGGATACAATGAGCAGTTCTTC. Using reference TRBV7-3 and TRBJ2-1 for the parts outside the CDR3, the full variable domain is GAGVSQTPSNKVTEKGKYVELRCDPISGHTALYWYRQSLGQGPEFLIYFQGTGAADDSGLPNDRFFAVRPEGSVSTLKIQRTERGDSAVYLCASSLGPAGGYNEQFFGPGTRLTVL.

This clone appeared a few times. Germline and junction disagree at one end, which may indicate a read error. The chain couples TRBV19 to TRBJ1-1; no reliable D call. The CDR3 contains 12 residues. Germline CDR1 reads LNHDA; CDR2 reads SQIVND (reference sequence). CDR3 bases: TGCCAACTCGGGAAGATGAACACTGAAGCTTTCTTT. Translating it yields CQLGKMNTEAFF.

V gene TRBV19 combines with J gene TRBJ2-7, with 12 bases identical to TRBD1. Per germline, CDR1 LNHDA and CDR2 SQIVND (reference sequence). V lost 5 bases to trimming and J lost 2 bases; unmatched junction nucleotides: 4. The CDR3 runs 15 residues. The CDR3 here is CASSPRDRGPYEQYF. CDR3 sequence (DNA): TGTGCCAGTAGTCCCCGGGACAGGGGGCCCTACGAGCAGTACTTC. Using reference TRBV19 and TRBJ2-7 for the parts outside the CDR3, the full variable domain is DGGITQSPKYLFRKEGQNVTLSCEQNLNHDAMYWYRQDPGQGLRLIYYSQIVNDFQKGDIAEGYSVSREKKESFPLTVTSAQKNPTAFYLCASSPRDRGPYEQYFGPGTRLTVT.

This chain links TRBV5-1 with TRBJ2-6; TRBD1 is a possible D gene (6 bases). Germline V CDR1 and CDR2: SGHRS, YFSETQ. Trimming took off 3 bases at V and 2 bases at J, with 9 bases between the two ends. The CDR3 loop spans 15 amino acids. The CDR3, as DNA: TGCGCCAGCAGCTGGGGGCCGACTGGGGCCAACGTCCTGACTTTC. As protein: CASSWGPTGANVLTF.

This clone was detected once. V gene TRBV18 combines with J gene TRBJ1-1; TRBD1 matches at 7 bases. With V trimmed by 3 bases and J by 1 base, 5 bases remained unmatched. There are 15 residues in the CDR3. The germline V gene encodes CDR1 KGHSH and CDR2 LQKENI. The chain's CDR3 is CASSPISGGNTEAFF. Written as DNA, the CDR3 is TGTGCCAGCTCACCGATTTCAGGGGGGAACACTGAAGCTTTCTTT.

J is TRBJ2-3 and V is TRBV24-1, with TRBD1 matching 11 bases. After removal of 9 bases from V and 4 bases from J, the junction contained 8 bases not matched to a gene. The germline V gene encodes CDR1 KGHDR and CDR2 SFDVKD. The CDR3 runs 15 residues. DNA of the CDR3: TGTGCCACCCGCGGACAGGGGGCGTATGCAGATACGCAGTATTTT. Translating it yields CATRGQGAYADTQYF.

The V call is TRBV15, the J call TRBJ2-4; 9 bases agree with TRBD2. The junction had 6 bases not matched to a gene; V was cut back by 9 bases and J by 3 bases. Per the germline V gene, CDR1 is LNHNV and CDR2 is YYDKDF (reference sequence). The CDR3 is made up of 14 amino acids. The CDR3 sequence is CATAGGTLKNIQYF. Written as DNA, the CDR3 is TGTGCCACTGCGGGGGGGACACTCAAAAACATTCAGTACTTC.

The chain has TRBV2 and TRBJ1-4; D possibly corresponds to TRBD1 (6 bases). V gave up 5 bases and J gave up 6 bases, with 19 bases separating them. The CDR3 runs 16 residues. The germline gives CDR1 SNHLY, CDR2 FYNNEI. The CDR3 coding sequence is TGTGCCAGCAGTCGGGACACACCACCGTCAGATGAAAAACTGTTTTTT. Encoded protein: CASSRDTPPSDEKLFF.

The chain joins TRBV10-3 to TRBJ2-7; TRBD1 matches 7 bases. From germline, CDR1 is ENHRY and CDR2 SYGVKD. The length of the CDR3 is 13 residues. V trimming: 4 bases; J trimming: 4 bases; junction bases outside the gene matches: 4. The CDR3 sequence is CAISGGGEYEQYF. The CDR3 DNA follows: TGTGCCATCAGTGGAGGGGGCGAATACGAGCAGTACTTC.

The rearrangement uses TRBV4-2 and TRBJ2-7; D is possibly TRBD2 (5 bases). The CDR3 runs 14 residues. Trimming took off 1 base at V and 2 bases at J, with 9 bases between the two ends. Germline V gene sequence: CDR1 LGHNA, CDR2 YNFKEQ. The CDR3 is CASSQGQEAYEQYF. The CDR3 nucleotides are TGTGCCAGCAGCCAAGGCCAGGAGGCCTACGAGCAGTACTTC.